This T cell receptor beta chain is from a study of pediatric ulcerative colitis. Study findings and constraints: Acute severe colitis showed lower rectal diversity from clonal expansions. Substantially fewer templates came from a couple of patients' blood samples.

This clone was recorded only once. Its specificity is unknown. The data were produced by immunoSEQ multiplex PCR, yet TCRdb's version contains in-frame clones alone and is incomplete. Here the sample spans about 17,000 clones, about three quarters being singletons. The CDR3 sequence is 15 residues long. Germline CDR1 MDHEN, CDR2 SYDVKM. J lost 0 bases, V lost 2 bases, and 3 bases had no gene match. One to two pinch biopsies were taken from the rectum during colonoscopy. V and J are TRBV28 and TRBJ2-7, with 8 bases identical to TRBD1. This receptor was taken from a girl between 10 and 17 years old with moderate ulcerative colitis. Material: gut tissue. The CDR3 nucleotides are TGTGCCAGCAGTTTAGGGGGACAGGCCTCCTACGAGCAGTACTTC. Encoded protein: CASSLGGQASYEQYF. Using reference TRBV28 and TRBJ2-7 for the parts outside the CDR3, the full variable domain is DVKVTQSSRYLVKRTGEKVFLECVQDMDHENMFWYRQDPGLGLRLIYFSYDVKMKEKGDIPEGYSVSREKKERFSLILESASTNQTSMYLCASSLGGQASYEQYFGPGTRLTVT.